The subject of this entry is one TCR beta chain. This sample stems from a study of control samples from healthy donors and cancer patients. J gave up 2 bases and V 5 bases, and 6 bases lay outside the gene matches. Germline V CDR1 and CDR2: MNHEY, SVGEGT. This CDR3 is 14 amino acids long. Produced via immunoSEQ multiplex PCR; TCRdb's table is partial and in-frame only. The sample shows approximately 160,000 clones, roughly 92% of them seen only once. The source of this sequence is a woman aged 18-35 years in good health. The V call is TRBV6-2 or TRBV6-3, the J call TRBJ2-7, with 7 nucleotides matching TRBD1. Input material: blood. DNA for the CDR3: TGTGCCAGCAGTACCGGACAGGAAACCTACGAGCAGTACTTC. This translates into CASSTGQETYEQYF.